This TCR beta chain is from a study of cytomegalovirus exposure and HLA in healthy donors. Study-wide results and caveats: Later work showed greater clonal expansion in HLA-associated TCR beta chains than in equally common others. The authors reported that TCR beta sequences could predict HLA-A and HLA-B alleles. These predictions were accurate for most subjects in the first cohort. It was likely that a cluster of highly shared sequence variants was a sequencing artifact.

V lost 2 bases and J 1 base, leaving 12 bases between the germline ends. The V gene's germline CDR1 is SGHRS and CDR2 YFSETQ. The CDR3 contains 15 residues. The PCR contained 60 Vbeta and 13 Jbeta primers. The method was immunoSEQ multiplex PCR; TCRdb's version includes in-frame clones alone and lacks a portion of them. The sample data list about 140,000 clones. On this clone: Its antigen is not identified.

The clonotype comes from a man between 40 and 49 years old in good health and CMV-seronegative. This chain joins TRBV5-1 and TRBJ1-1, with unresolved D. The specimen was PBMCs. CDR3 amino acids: CASSFGVSGNTEAFF. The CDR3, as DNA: TGCGCCAGCAGCTTCGGGGTGTCGGGGAACACTGAAGCTTTCTTT.